The following is a T cell receptor (beta chain) sequence with its context. Its antigen is currently unknown. TCRdb's table, derived via immunoSEQ multiplex PCR, lists solely in-frame clones and lacks some. The data show 2,100,000 or so clones, nearly 97% seen once. The sample belongs to a study of shared clonotypes between healthy human individuals. Findings and limits, study-wide: The expectation was that sequencing depth would affect clonotype sharing among donors. Blood alone was sampled, and tissue repertoires likely differ.

The CDR3 has 15 amino acids. Trimming removed 3 bases at V and 2 bases at J, with 15 bases between. Germline values: CDR1 SGHDT, CDR2 YYEEEE. The rearrangement uses TRBV5-6 and TRBJ2-7; either TRBD1 or TRBD2 may fit D (5 bases each). The TCR comes from a man aged 18 to 29 in good health. Input material: naive CD4+ T cells sorted from blood. Regarding subset: CD45RA+ positively selected. The CDR3, as DNA: TGTGCCAGCAGCTCCTGGGACGGCTCAACCTACGAGCAGTACTTC. It codes for CASSSWDGSTYEQYF.